A selection of T cell receptor beta chains follows, all from one sample in a study of regulatory T cells in long-lasting Graves disease. TCRdb independently ran MiXCR on the multiplex PCR reads; one entry per CDR3 protein. The sample holds over 400,000 distinct CDR3 sequences, 13% to 15% seen once. Separately, the same data were catalogued under a study of T cells in Graves' hyperthyroidism and ophthalmopathy.

The sample here was peripheral blood mononuclear cells (PBMCs), taken at new diagnosis, from a patient treated with antithyroid drugs. The source of these receptors is a woman aged 45-59 years with Graves disease. CDR3s include the opening cysteine and the closing phenylalanine or tryptophan. The order of the fields is clone size, D gene, J gene, V gene, CDR3 DNA, CDR3 protein. A D gene is named only where the DNA matches it firmly. Size is stated for part of the rows, as once, few or many counts, or as a class when the clone is expanded.

>few|TRBD2|TRBJ2-7|TRBV4-2
TGTGCCAGCAGCCAAGTTCGAGGACTAGCGGGAGGGATCTACTACGAGCAGTACTTC
CASSQVRGLAGGIYYEQYF
>many|TRBD1|TRBJ2-7|TRBV12-3/TRBV12-4
TGTGCCAGCAGTCGGGCAGGGGGTTCCTACGAGCAGTACTTC
CASSRAGGSYEQYF
>few|TRBD2|TRBJ2-1|TRBV14
TGTGCCAGCAGCCTGCGACTAGCGGGAGGGTCCGATGAGCAGTTCTTC
CASSLRLAGGSDEQFF
>few|.|TRBJ2-5|TRBV7-8
TGTGCCAGCAACAGTCGGGGGGCGCGAATAGGGACCCAGTACTTC
CASNSRGARIGTQYF
>many|TRBD2|TRBJ2-2|TRBV11-2
TGTGCCAGCAGCTTGGGACTAGGGGAACTCGGGGGGGAGCTGTTTTTT
CASSLGLGELGGELFF
>many|.|TRBJ1-2|TRBV28
TGTGCCTCCATTCGGGGGGGCACCTATGGCTACACCTTC
CASIRGGTYGYTF
>once|TRBD2|TRBJ2-3|TRBV11-2
TGTGCCAGCAGCTCCCCGGGGGGGACTAGCTCCGATACGCAGTATTTT
CASSSPGGTSSDTQYF
>many|TRBD2|TRBJ2-3|TRBV12-3/TRBV12-4
TGTGCCAGCAGTCGGCCCGGACTAGCGGGAGTTTTGGGCACAGATACGCAGTATTTT
CASSRPGLAGVLGTDTQYF
>.|.|TRBJ2-7|TRBV7-3
TGTGCCAGCAGCTTAAAAGGGATTCGCTTC
CASSLKGIRF
>many|.|TRBJ1-4|TRBV11-1
TGTGCCAGCAGCGCACGGGACACCGCTGGTGAAAAACTGTTTTTT
CASSARDTAGEKLFF
>few|.|TRBJ1-1|TRBV7-9
TGTGCCAGCGGCTCGGAGGACCGACCTAACACTGAAGCTTTCTTT
CASGSEDRPNTEAFF
>few|TRBD2|TRBJ2-7|TRBV4-1
TGCGCCAGCAGCCAAGATCCGGGGGGCTACGAGCAGTACTTC
CASSQDPGGYEQYF
>few|.|TRBJ2-1|TRBV4-1
TGCGCCAGCAGCCACGGAACGGCCCCCGGCTACAATGAGCAGTTCTTC
CASSHGTAPGYNEQFF
>many|.|TRBJ2-2|TRBV10-3
TGTGCCATCAGTAACGAAGGCTGGACCGGGGAGCTGTTTTTT
CAISNEGWTGELFF
>once|TRBD2|TRBJ2-7|TRBV28
TGTGCCGCAACAACTGGACTAGTCGGATACGAGCAGTACTTC
CAATTGLVGYEQYF
>many|.|TRBJ2-3|TRBV2
TGTGCCAGCAGGGACCACTCCGGACGCACAGATACGCAGTATTTT
CASRDHSGRTDTQYF
>.|TRBD1|TRBJ2-1|TRBV11-2
TGTGCCAGCAGCTTCGGAAAGACAGGGTCCTACGAGCAGTTCTTC
CASSFGKTGSYEQFF
>many|TRBD1|TRBJ2-5|TRBV2
TGTGCCAGCAGTATCGGACAGGAACAAGAGACCCAGTACTTC
CASSIGQEQETQYF
>many|.|TRBJ2-3|TRBV18
TGTGCCAGCTCACCTCTCAGCGCGGGAGATACGCAGTATTTT
CASSPLSAGDTQYF
>many|TRBD2|TRBJ2-3|TRBV5-1
TGCGCCAGCAGTTCAACTAGCGGGAGGATCACAGATACGCAGTATTTT
CASSSTSGRITDTQYF
>many|.|TRBJ1-1|TRBV12-3/TRBV12-4
TGTGCCAGCGGCCTCTCCTTGAACACTGAAGCTTTCTTT
CASGLSLNTEAFF
>few|TRBD2|TRBJ2-7|TRBV3-1
TGTGCCAGCAGCCAAGCATCTCTAGCGGGAGAGACCTACGAGCAGTACTTC
CASSQASLAGETYEQYF
>many|TRBD1|TRBJ1-5|TRBV20-1
TGCAGTGCCGTCGGACAGGAAGATCAGCCCCAGCATTTT
CSAVGQEDQPQHF
>many|.|TRBJ1-1|TRBV5-1
TGCGCCAGCACCTTACGGGCCCCCGGCAGGACTGAAGCTTTCTTT
CASTLRAPGRTEAFF
>.|TRBD2|TRBJ2-1|TRBV3-1
TGTGCCAGCAGCCTCCTGACTAGCGGGAGCGATGAGCAGTTCTTC
CASSLLTSGSDEQFF
>.|.|TRBJ2-3|TRBV29-1
TGCAGCGTTAGGAAAAGGCTCACAGATACGCAGTATTTT
CSVRKRLTDTQYF
>few|.|TRBJ2-1|TRBV6-2/TRBV6-3
TGTGCCAGCAGTGACTTCGGCGGACAACACAATGAGCAGTTCTTC
CASSDFGGQHNEQFF
>.|TRBD1|TRBJ2-1|TRBV5-1
TGCGCCAGCAGAACGGACCCCGGGACAGCCAATGAGCAGTTCTTC
CASRTDPGTANEQFF
>many|TRBD1|TRBJ1-2|TRBV9
TGTGCCAGCAGCCCAGGGGGCTTCTATGGCTACACCTTC
CASSPGGFYGYTF
>many|.|TRBJ1-1|TRBV11-2
TGTGCCAGCAGCTCACCCACATGGCAGGGGCGCACTGAAGCTTTCTTT
CASSSPTWQGRTEAFF
>.|.|TRBJ2-2|TRBV5-1
TGCGCCGGCAGCTTGTTCAGGGGCGGCCCCGGGGAGCTGTTTTTT
CAGSLFRGGPGELFF
>many|TRBD2|TRBJ2-2|TRBV20-1
TGCAGCGGTGGGGGCGGGGGGCTGACCGGGGAGCTGTTTTTT
CSGGGGGLTGELFF
>many|.|TRBJ1-1|TRBV28
TGTGCCAGCAGTCCCACCTCGGTCGTCAGTCTGCTTCCCCACACTGAAGCTTTCTTT
CASSPTSVVSLLPHTEAFF
>many|TRBD2|TRBJ2-3|TRBV9
TGTGCCAGCAGCGTAGAGAGCGGGGCGGGAGCCTATCGTACGCAGTATTTT
CASSVESGAGAYRTQYF
>many|TRBD1|TRBJ2-5|TRBV5-1
TGCGCCAGCAGGAATTCAGGACAGGACCAAGAGACCCAGTACTTC
CASRNSGQDQETQYF
>many|.|TRBJ2-1|TRBV7-2
TGTGCCAGCAGCTTAGAGGTAGCGACCTACAATGAGCAGTTCTTC
CASSLEVATYNEQFF